The 22 T cell receptor beta chains below all came from one sample that was sequenced in a study of human versus mouse CDR3 diversity and MHC coevolution. Some clones are missing from TCRdb's copy, which holds only in-frame ones; the method was immunoSEQ multiplex PCR. The sample shows about 81,000 clones, 80% to 95% of them seen only once. The specimen sequenced was naive CD4+ T cells from blood. As for subset: CD45RO-negative CD62L-positive naive CD4 T cells. These receptors were collected from a person aged 25 to 75 in good health.

The rearrangement joins TRBV5-4 to TRBJ2-5, with 10 bases that match TRBD2. With V trimmed by 4 bases and J by 4 bases, 4 bases remained unmatched. Germline V gene data show CDR1 as SGHNT and CDR2 as YYREEE (reference sequence). The CDR3 consists of 14 residues. The CDR3 here is CASSIGTSAETQYF. The CDR3, as DNA: TGTGCCAGCAGCATAGGGACTAGCGCAGAGACCCAGTACTTC.

The chain is built from TRBV11-2 and TRBJ1-1; 8 nucleotides match TRBD1. CDR1 and CDR2 from the germline V gene are SGHAT and FQNNGV. Trimming at V came to 5 bases and at J to 5 bases, leaving 7 bases not matched to a gene. The CDR3 spans 14 residues. The CDR3 protein is CASSVGRGLTEAFF. DNA of the CDR3: TGTGCCAGCAGCGTGGGCAGGGGGCTTACTGAAGCTTTCTTT.

This clone was observed once. V usage is TRBV4-2 and J usage is TRBJ2-3; D call uncertain. Trimming removed 3 bases from V and 0 bases from J, with 7 bases in between. This CDR3 comprises 14 residues. Germline-derived CDR1 and CDR2 are LGHNA and YNFKEQ. CDR3 loop: CASSQPTSTDTQYF. The CDR3 DNA reads as TGTGCCAGCAGCCAGCCCACTAGCACAGATACGCAGTATTTT.

The chain combines TRBV18 with TRBJ2-5, with a possible D match to TRBD1 (6 bases). With the DNA end fitting TRBJ2-7 better, the J assignment may be wrong. In germline, CDR1 is KGHSH, CDR2 LQKENI. This CDR3 comprises 14 residues. The CDR3 region is CASSPEQGRNEQYF. CDR3 sequence (DNA): TGTGCCAGCTCACCAGAGCAGGGGAGAAACGAGCAGTACTTC.

This sequence joins TRBV27 and TRBJ1-5, with a tentative D call TRBD1 (5 bases). V was trimmed by 5 bases and J by 7 bases, leaving 15 bases between them. Germline V gene sequence: CDR1 MNHEY, CDR2 SMNVEV (reference sequence). There are 14 residues in the CDR3. CDR3 nucleotides: TGTGCCAGCAGTCCCTGGCAGGGCGGACAGCCCCAGCATTTT. This codes for CASSPWQGGQPQHF.

Here the CDR3 reads CASSLDGGGELFF. In DNA, the CDR3 is TGTGCCAGCAGCTTAGATGGCGGCGGGGAGCTGTTTTTT. This sequence joins TRBV7-2 and TRBJ2-2, with D unclear. V lost 1 base to trimming and J lost 7 bases, with 7 bases between them. From germline, CDR1 is SGHTA and CDR2 FQGNSA. The CDR3 is 13 amino acids.

In regard to this clone: One junction end does not reproduce the germline sequence, and a read error may be involved. The chain links TRBV7-2 to TRBJ2-1, with 11 bases that match TRBD2. CDR1 is SGHTA and CDR2 is FQGNSA in the germline V gene. This CDR3 contains 13 residues. The CDR3 region is CASSLAGGNEQFF. CDR3 nucleotide sequence: TGTGCCAGCAGCCTAGCGGGGGGCAATGAGCAGTTCTTC.

The V and J genes are TRBV27 and TRBJ1-2; D is unresolved. Germline V gives CDR1 MNHEY, CDR2 SMNVEV (reference sequence). This CDR3 spans 11 amino acids. V was clipped by 8 bases and J by 8 bases, with 12 bases between them. The CDR3 is CASGNPGGYTF. The CDR3 DNA is TGTGCCAGCGGCAACCCGGGGGGCTACACCTTC.

The V gene is TRBV9, the J gene TRBJ1-5; a possible D gene is TRBD1 (6 bases). The CDR3 contains 19 residues. Germline CDR1 is SGDLS and CDR2 is YYNGEE. Trimming stripped 0 bases from V and 3 bases from J, with 22 bases between. As DNA, the CDR3 is TGTGCCAGCAGCGTAGTAAGGGGGGCCGGGAGGACCCCCAATCAGCCCCAGCATTTT. It translates to CASSVVRGAGRTPNQPQHF. The full variable domain, its missing parts supplied by reference TRBV9 and TRBJ1-5, is DSGVTQTPKHLITATGQRVTLRCSPRSGDLSVYWYQQSLDQGLQFLIQYYNGEERAKGNILERFSAQQFPDLHSELNLSSLELGDSALYFCASSVVRGAGRTPNQPQHFGDGTRLSIL.

The chain combines TRBV6-5 with TRBJ2-1; 11 nucleotides line up with TRBD2. Trimming at V came to 5 bases and at J to 8 bases, leaving 8 bases not matched to a gene. CDR1 and CDR2 from the germline V gene are MNHEY and SVGAGI. This CDR3 has 15 residues. The CDR3 DNA reads as TGTGCCAGCAGTGGGGGACTAGCGGTCGGCGATGAGCAGTTCTTC. Translating it yields CASSGGLAVGDEQFF.

CDR3 protein: CASSHPRRTEAFF. The CDR3 region has the DNA TGTGCCAGCAGCCACCCCAGGAGGACTGAAGCTTTCTTT. The V gene is TRBV7-2, the J gene TRBJ1-1, with unresolved D. V lost 5 bases, J lost 5 bases, and 12 bases lay in between. CDR1 is SGHTA and CDR2 is FQGNSA in the germline V gene. The CDR3 loop spans 13 amino acids. Full variable domain (rest looked up from reference TRBV7-2 and TRBJ1-1): GAGVSQSPSNKVTEKGKDVELRCDPISGHTALYWYRQSLGQGLEFLIYFQGNSAPDKSGLPSDRFSAERTGGSVSTLTIQRTQQEDSAVYLCASSHPRRTEAFFGQGTRLTVV.

The rearrangement uses TRBV7-2 and TRBJ1-5, with 8 positions matching TRBD1. V was pared by 5 bases and J by 2 bases, with 5 bases of the junction left unmatched. Germline V gene data show CDR1 as SGHTA and CDR2 as FQGNSA. The CDR3 covers 15 residues. CDR3 loop: CASSKQQGGNQPQHF. The DNA of the CDR3 is TGTGCCAGCAGCAAACAACAGGGGGGCAATCAGCCCCAGCATTTT.

A note on this clone: The limits of the CDR3 on the DNA are not certain, so only TCRdb's listed CDR3 is given. This rearrangement joins TRBV5-4 to TRBJ2-3; TRBD2 was called by the table and not checked on the DNA. Germline values: CDR1 SGHNT, CDR2 YYREEE (reference sequence). Counting both end residues, the CDR3 totals 15 amino acids. The CDR3 reads CASSLGTFLENTQYF.

This clone occurred once. The chain links TRBV30 to TRBJ1-5; D is possibly TRBD1 (5 bases). V gave up 0 bases and J gave up 3 bases, with 6 bases separating them. The germline CDR1 and CDR2 sequences are GTSNPN and SVGIG (reference sequence). The CDR3 covers 13 residues. DNA for the CDR3: TGTGCCTGGAGTGTACAGGACAATCAGCCCCAGCATTTT. It is translated as CAWSVQDNQPQHF.

The genes are TRBV6-6 and TRBJ2-3; the D is unclear. The CDR3 consists of 15 residues. Germline CDR1 is MNHNY and CDR2 is SVGAGI (reference sequence). Deletions cut 2 bases from V and 6 bases from J, with 15 bases between. CDR3 sequence reads: CASSYQQVAFDTQYF. CDR3 sequence (DNA): TGTGCCAGCAGTTACCAGCAGGTTGCGTTCGATACGCAGTATTTT.

The rearrangement uses TRBV7-9 and TRBJ1-5, with 9 positions matching TRBD1. V lost 3 bases, J lost 4 bases, and 4 bases stayed unmatched. Germline V lookup: CDR1 SEHNR, CDR2 FQNEAQ (reference sequence). This CDR3 is built from 15 residues. CDR3 region: CASSFGTGSNQPQHF. The CDR3 DNA sequence: TGTGCCAGCAGCTTTGGGACAGGGTCAAATCAGCCCCAGCATTTT.

The J gene is TRBJ1-5, the V gene TRBV5-1, with TRBD1 identical over 7 bases. The CDR3 spans 16 residues. CDR1 and CDR2 (germline): SGHRS, YFSETQ. With 0 bases clipped from V and 4 bases from J, the junction kept 7 bases outside the gene matches. Written as DNA, the CDR3 is TGCGCCAGCAGCTTGGAGGCAGGGGGTGGAAATCAGCCCCAGCATTTT. Residues: CASSLEAGGGNQPQHF.

The chain joins TRBV5-1 to TRBJ1-4, with 7 positions matching TRBD1. The CDR3 is 14 residues long. Trimming cost V 0 bases and J 5 bases; bases outside gene matches: 1. Per the germline V gene, CDR1 is SGHRS and CDR2 is YFSETQ. CDR3 coding DNA: TGCGCCAGCAGCTTGGAACAGGGGAATGAAAAACTGTTTTTT. Its protein product is CASSLEQGNEKLFF.

This clone occurred once. The genes are TRBV5-4 and TRBJ1-6; TRBD1 is a possible D gene (6 bases). In germline, CDR1 is SGHNT, CDR2 YYREEE (reference sequence). This CDR3 spans 15 amino acids. Trimming shortened V by 4 bases and J by 3 bases, and 11 bases separated the two germline ends. This chain's CDR3 is CASSGEGDYNSPLHF. The CDR3 nucleotides are TGTGCCAGCAGCGGAGAGGGGGACTATAATTCACCCCTCCACTTT.

The CDR3 nucleotides read TGTGCCAGCAGCCCCCGGCGGGGGAGCTCCTACGAGCAGTACTTC. This encodes CASSPRRGSSYEQYF. V gene TRBV4-2 combines with J gene TRBJ2-7; 7 bases match TRBD2. The CDR3 loop spans 15 amino acids. The germline CDR1 and CDR2 sequences are LGHNA and YNFKEQ. With 4 bases clipped from V and 0 bases from J, the junction kept 6 bases outside the gene matches.

This chain links TRBV2 with TRBJ1-1; D uncertain. The germline CDR1 and CDR2 sequences are SNHLY and FYNNEI. Trimming pared 7 bases from V and 3 bases from J, leaving 12 bases between. The CDR3 sequence is 13 residues long. CDR3 sequence (DNA): TGTGCCAGCATTCTCGGGTTGGACACTGAAGCTTTCTTT. Its protein is CASILGLDTEAFF.

This clone was seen once. The chain joins TRBV6-1 to TRBJ1-1; D is uncertain. The CDR3 covers 12 residues. V was trimmed by 7 bases and J by 3 bases, leaving 9 bases between them. Per germline, CDR1 MNHNS and CDR2 SASEGT. For the CDR3, the DNA is TGTGCCAGCACTGACCTCTACACTGAAGCTTTCTTT. Its translation is CASTDLYTEAFF.